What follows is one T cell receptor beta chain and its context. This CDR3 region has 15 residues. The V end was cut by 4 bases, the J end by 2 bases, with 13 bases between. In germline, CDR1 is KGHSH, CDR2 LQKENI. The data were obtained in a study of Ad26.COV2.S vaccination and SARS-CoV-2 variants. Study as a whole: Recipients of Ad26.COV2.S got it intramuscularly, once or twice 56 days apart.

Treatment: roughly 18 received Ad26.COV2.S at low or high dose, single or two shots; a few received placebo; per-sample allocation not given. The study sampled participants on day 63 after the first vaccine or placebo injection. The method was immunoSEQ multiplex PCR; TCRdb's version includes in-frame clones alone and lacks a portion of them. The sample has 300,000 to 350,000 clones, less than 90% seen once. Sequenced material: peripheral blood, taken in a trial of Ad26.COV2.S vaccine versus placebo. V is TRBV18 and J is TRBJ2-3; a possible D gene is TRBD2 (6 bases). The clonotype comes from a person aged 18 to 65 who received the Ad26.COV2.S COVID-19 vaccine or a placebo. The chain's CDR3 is CASSQASDPTDTQYF. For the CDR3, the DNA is TGTGCCAGCTCACAGGCTAGCGACCCCACAGATACGCAGTATTTT.